A single count supports the clone carrying this T cell receptor (beta chain). The data originate from a study of blood T cell repertoires in COVID-19. Study-level information: Samples representing acute and convalescent COVID-19 were sourced from the United States, Italy and Spain.

Original handling: How many nucleated cells were present was estimated from reference gene primer amplification. Generated by immunoSEQ multiplex PCR, the TCRdb table keeps only in-frame clones and is missing some. Clone size and V and J calls were adopted from that table, with D and trimming inferred from the DNA. The sample records over 70,000 clones, around 88% being singletons. Germline loops: CDR1 MNHEY, CDR2 SVGAGI. The V and J ends lost 3 bases and 6 bases respectively, with 4 bases between them. The CDR3 has 11 amino acids. This chain joins TRBV6-5 and TRBJ2-3; the D is unclear. The TCR was taken from a woman of 80 years or more with acute or convalescent COVID-19. The sequenced material came from peripheral blood. The DNA for the CDR3 is TGTGCCAGCAGTTATATCGATACGCAGTATTTT. Its translation is CASSYIDTQYF.